These T cell receptor beta chains were read from a single sample in a study of circulating and synovial CD4+ cells in juvenile arthritis. The repertoire was sequenced with immunoSEQ multiplex PCR; TCRdb's copy has only in-frame clones and lacks some. The sample holds some 33,000 clones, around 96% seen once. The sample consisted of CD4+ T cells from blood. Receptors originate from a human donor with juvenile idiopathic arthritis. Both conserved end residues are part of each CDR3. Fields, in order: V gene, D gene, J gene, CDR3 protein. The D gene is left open where the match is weak.

TRBV5-1,NA,TRBJ2-3,CASTPAGVQGQMGTQYF
TRBV29-1,NA,TRBJ1-5,CSVGGRGQPQHF
TRBV14,NA,TRBJ1-1,CASSSNPDTEAFF
TRBV6-5,TRBD1,TRBJ2-7,CASSLTGAAYEQYF
TRBV2,TRBD2,TRBJ2-5,CASKREGYPQETQYF
TRBV5-1,NA,TRBJ1-2,CASSRQDPLNYGYTF
TRBV7-6,TRBD1,TRBJ1-3,CASSLAKGGQGFSGNTIYF
TRBV7-6,NA,TRBJ2-1,CASSQGLASSYNEQFF
TRBV6-5,TRBD2,TRBJ2-5,CASNPLSGKETQYF
TRBV2,NA,TRBJ2-6,CASSPRYSGNSGANVLTF
TRBV19,TRBD1,TRBJ1-4,CASSRDRGANEKLFF
TRBV5-8,TRBD1,TRBJ2-7,CASSLPGQGIHEQYF
TRBV18,TRBD2,TRBJ2-3,CASSPLAGEDTQYF
TRBV2,NA,TRBJ1-2,CASSSGQTNYGYTF
TRBV10-3,TRBD2,TRBJ2-1,CAISGTSGVYNEQFF